This T cell receptor beta chain is from a study of blood T cell repertoires in COVID-19. Data came from immunoSEQ multiplex PCR; TCRdb stores just in-frame clones and leaves some out. The sample yields about 46,000 clones, about 86% seen once. CDR3 length: 13 amino acids. Trimming pared 3 bases from V and 5 bases from J, leaving 7 bases between. CDR1 is KGHDR and CDR2 is SFDVKD in the germline V gene. The chain carries TRBV24-1 and TRBJ2-1, with D possibly TRBD2 on 5 matching bases. Sequences were obtained from peripheral blood. This clonotype was obtained from a man older than 75 with active COVID-19. The CDR3 bases are TGTGCCACCAGTGATCCCGGGAACAATGAGCAGTTCTTC. This encodes CATSDPGNNEQFF.